These 30 T cell receptor beta chains were all obtained from the same sample, sequenced in a study of Tregs in tolerant kidney transplant recipients. Profiled with immunoSEQ multiplex PCR; TCRdb holds only in-frame clones, not every one. The sample records 90,000 to 130,000 clones, around 87% being singletons. This material consisted of CD4+ T cells from blood, taken before the transplant. These receptor sequences come from a human donor who received a combined kidney and bone marrow transplant.

A few counts support this clone. This chain connects TRBV7-9 to TRBJ2-2, with D maybe TRBD2 (6 bases). The CDR3 has 16 amino acids. The germline V gene has CDR1 SEHNR and CDR2 FQNEAQ (reference sequence). The V and J ends lost 4 bases and 7 bases respectively, with 19 bases between them. CDR3 loop: CASSSRLRGVGGELFF. The CDR3 coding sequence is TGTGCCAGCAGCTCCCGTTTGCGGGGAGTCGGCGGGGAGCTGTTTTTT.

The genes are TRBV11-1 and TRBJ2-5; TRBD1 is a possible D gene (6 bases). Germline V gene lookup returns CDR1 SGHAT and CDR2 FQDESV (reference sequence). This CDR3 is built from 15 residues. Trimming took 5 bases from V and 5 from J, leaving 18 bases between them. The CDR3 loop is CASSMLQGPPETQYF. CDR3 bases: TGTGCCAGCAGCATGTTACAGGGTCCTCCGGAGACCCAGTACTTC.

The chain employs TRBV7-2 and TRBJ2-1, with 7 nucleotides matching TRBD2. The J segment lost 7 bases and the V segment lost 0 bases, leaving 3 bases of the junction unmatched. The germline CDR1 and CDR2 sequences are SGHTA and FQGNSA. This CDR3 is 14 amino acids long. The CDR3 DNA reads as TGTGCCAGCAGCTTAGCCGGGAGGACAAATGAGCAGTTCTTC. Protein product: CASSLAGRTNEQFF.

The chain combines TRBV7-2 with TRBJ2-6; D not resolved. Deletions cut 4 bases from V and 4 bases from J, with 2 bases between. The CDR3 runs to 12 residues. The germline CDR1 and CDR2 sequences are SGHTA and FQGNSA. CDR3 bases: TGTGCCAGCAGCTCAGGGGCCAACGTCCTGACTTTC. Its translation is CASSSGANVLTF.

The rearrangement uses TRBV2 and TRBJ1-1, with D tentatively TRBD1 (6 bases). The V gene's germline CDR1 is SNHLY and CDR2 FYNNEI. V lost 5 bases, J lost 2 bases, and 9 bases lay in between. The CDR3 has 13 amino acids. The CDR3 nucleotides read TGTGCCAGCAGTATACAGGGCAACACTGAAGCTTTCTTT. It encodes CASSIQGNTEAFF.

V and J are TRBV5-4 and TRBJ2-1; 9 bases match TRBD2. The length of the CDR3 is 16 residues. CDR1 SGHNT and CDR2 YYREEE come from the germline V gene (reference sequence). With 0 bases clipped from V and 0 bases from J, the junction kept 1 base outside the gene matches. The DNA of the CDR3 is TGTGCCAGCAGCTTGGGCGGGGGGGCCTCCTACAATGAGCAGTTCTTC. Its translation: CASSLGGGASYNEQFF.

As concerns this clone: Other DNA sequences from this sample encode an identical CDR3 as well. The chain is built from TRBV19 and TRBJ2-1, with 10 bases fitting TRBD1. Germline CDR1 reads LNHDA; CDR2 reads SQIVND (reference sequence). With 5 bases clipped from V and 6 bases from J, the junction kept 1 base outside the gene matches. The CDR3 contains 13 residues. The CDR3 region has the DNA TGTGCCAGTAGTCGGGACAGGGGCAATGAGCAGTTCTTC. Amino acids: CASSRDRGNEQFF. The full variable domain, with the rest looked up from reference TRBV19 and TRBJ2-1, is DGGITQSPKYLFRKEGQNVTLSCEQNLNHDAMYWYRQDPGQGLRLIYYSQIVNDFQKGDIAEGYSVSREKKESFPLTVTSAQKNPTAFYLCASSRDRGNEQFFGPGTRLTVL.

This chain connects TRBV6-1 to TRBJ2-7; tentatively, D is TRBD1 (5 bases). Trimming removed 3 bases at V and 2 bases at J, with 11 bases between. This CDR3 is 14 amino acids long. Germline CDR1 reads MNHNS; CDR2 reads SASEGT. DNA for the CDR3: TGTGCCAGCAGTGAGGGCAGGGTTGCCTACGAGCAGTACTTC. The encoded protein is CASSEGRVAYEQYF.

J is TRBJ2-1 and V is TRBV5-6; the match to TRBD2 covers 9 bases. From germline, CDR1 is SGHDT and CDR2 YYEEEE. V dropped 4 bases and J dropped 8; count of bases not matched to a gene: 16. The CDR3 length is 17 residues. In nucleotides, the CDR3 is TGTGCCAGCAGCCCCCCGGGGGCATTAGCGGGAGAAGATGAGCAGTTCTTC. This translates into CASSPPGALAGEDEQFF.

The chain is built from TRBV27 and TRBJ2-3, with a weak D call TRBD2 (5 bases). The V and J ends lost 3 bases and 3 bases respectively, with 13 bases between them. Per the germline V gene, CDR1 is MNHEY and CDR2 is SMNVEV (reference sequence). CDR3 length equals 15 residues. In DNA form, the CDR3 reads TGTGCCAGCAGTTTTGCGGGTGATAAAACAGATACGCAGTATTTT. Translation gives CASSFAGDKTDTQYF.

The chain joins TRBV29-1 to TRBJ2-7, with 10 bases identical to TRBD2. The germline V gene has CDR1 SQVTM and CDR2 ANQGSEA. The J segment lost 3 bases and the V segment lost 4 bases, leaving 9 bases of the junction unmatched. The CDR3 sequence is 15 residues long. As DNA, the CDR3 is TGCAGCGTTGGTAAGGGACTAGCGAATTTCTACGAGCAGTACTTC. Translating it yields CSVGKGLANFYEQYF.

In this sample, this clone turned up once. This sequence joins TRBV29-1 and TRBJ2-3; 11 bases fit TRBD2. CDR3 length: 16 amino acids. V shed 7 bases, J shed 2 bases, and the junction held 11 bases outside the gene matches. Germline CDR1 reads SQVTM; CDR2 reads ANQGSEA. The CDR3 region is CSALPRLAGSTDTQYF. CDR3 nucleotide sequence: TGCAGCGCCCTCCCGAGACTAGCGGGGTCCACAGATACGCAGTATTTT.

The J gene is TRBJ1-2, the V gene TRBV6-6, with D perhaps TRBD1 (5 bases). The length of the CDR3 is 15 residues. Per the germline V gene, CDR1 is MNHNY and CDR2 is SVGAGI (reference sequence). V gave up 0 bases and J gave up 0 bases, with 8 bases separating them. The CDR3 loop is CASSYSGGANYGYTF. The CDR3 DNA is TGTGCCAGCAGTTACTCCGGGGGAGCTAACTATGGCTACACCTTC.

This clone has a handful of counts. The V call is TRBV7-2, the J call TRBJ1-3; no firm D call. Trimming took 0 bases from V and 0 from J, leaving 9 bases between them. CDR1 is SGHTA, CDR2 FQGNSA, per germline. The CDR3 runs 16 residues. The CDR3 here is CASSLAVTSSGNTIYF. DNA for the CDR3: TGTGCCAGCAGCTTAGCGGTGACAAGCTCTGGAAACACCATATATTTT. The whole variable domain, filled in from reference TRBV7-2 and TRBJ1-3, reads GAGVSQSPSNKVTEKGKDVELRCDPISGHTALYWYRQSLGQGLEFLIYFQGNSAPDKSGLPSDRFSAERTGGSVSTLTIQRTQQEDSAVYLCASSLAVTSSGNTIYFGEGSWLTVV.

This clone was counted between two and nine times. The chain carries TRBV19 and TRBJ1-1; D may be TRBD1 (5 bases). The germline V and J ends were trimmed by 7 bases and 11 bases, with 14 bases remaining between them. Per the germline V gene, CDR1 is LNHDA and CDR2 is SQIVND (reference sequence). The CDR3 is 11 amino acids. The CDR3 is CASTSGGRAFF. In nucleotides, the CDR3 is TGTGCCAGTACCTCCGGGGGGAGGGCTTTCTTT.

V is TRBV9 and J is TRBJ2-2; D is undetermined. The CDR3 extends over 13 amino acids. CDR1 and CDR2 (germline): SGDLS, YYNGEE. Trimming pared 4 bases from V and 1 base from J, leaving 5 bases between. CDR3 nucleotides: TGTGCCAGCAGCCCCAAGAACACCGGGGAGCTGTTTTTT. As protein: CASSPKNTGELFF.

V usage is TRBV19 and J usage is TRBJ2-2; TRBD1 might be the D (6 bases). CDR3 size: 13 residues. Germline assignment: CDR1 LNHDA and CDR2 SQIVND (reference sequence). V lost 5 bases and J lost 6, with 10 bases in between. Written as DNA, the CDR3 is TGTGCCAGTAGTTCCCGACAGGCCGGGGAGCTGTTTTTT. Residues: CASSSRQAGELFF.

This chain joins TRBV18 and TRBJ2-7; a weak D match, TRBD2 (5 bases). V lost 6 bases and J lost 0, with 15 bases in between. The CDR3 runs 15 residues. Germline assignment: CDR1 KGHSH and CDR2 LQKENI. CDR3 protein: CASSPTRSGSYEQYF. The CDR3 DNA sequence: TGTGCCAGCTCCCCCACTAGATCGGGCTCCTACGAGCAGTACTTC.

This chain connects TRBV18 to TRBJ2-3; D is perhaps TRBD2 (6 bases). Germline assignment: CDR1 KGHSH and CDR2 LQKENI. The CDR3 extends over 15 amino acids. V was pared by 3 bases and J by 5 bases, with 15 bases between. CDR3 nucleotides: TGTGCCAGCTCACCTGGACATCTCGGGGGAGATACGCAGTATTTT. Translating gives CASSPGHLGGDTQYF.

V and J are TRBV7-2 and TRBJ1-1; no firm D call. Germline V lookup: CDR1 SGHTA, CDR2 FQGNSA. CDR3 length equals 13 residues. V dropped 5 bases and J dropped 0 bases, with 7 bases sitting between them. In nucleotides, the CDR3 is TGTGCCAGCAGCCCCACAGTGAACACTGAAGCTTTCTTT. This translates into CASSPTVNTEAFF.

The chain links TRBV29-1 to TRBJ1-2; the D is unclear. Germline CDR1 is SQVTM and CDR2 is ANQGSEA. The CDR3 is 13 amino acids. V was cut by 3 bases and J by 5 bases, with 13 bases left in between. In DNA form, the CDR3 reads TGCAGCGTTGATTCGGCGAGCGGGTATGGCTACACCTTC. This sequence encodes CSVDSASGYGYTF. Based on the CDR3 plus reference TRBV29-1 and TRBJ1-2, the full variable domain is SAVISQKPSRDICQRGTSLTIQCQVDSQVTMMFWYRQQPGQSLTLIATANQGSEATYESGFVIDKFPISRPNLTFSTLTVSNMSPEDSSIYLCSVDSASGYGYTFGSGTRLTVV.

CDR3 in DNA: TGTGCCAGCAGCCGGGGGGCCACTTATACGCAGTATTTT. This codes for CASSRGATYTQYF. The rearrangement links TRBV7-2 to TRBJ2-3; TRBD2 might be the D (7 bases). Germline values: CDR1 SGHTA, CDR2 FQGNSA. The V gene lost 5 bases and the J gene lost 7 bases, with 13 bases spanning the gap. CDR3 length: 13 amino acids.

The gene calls are TRBV7-9 and TRBJ2-7; the match to TRBD2 covers 10 bases. Germline CDR1 is SEHNR and CDR2 is FQNEAQ (reference sequence). The CDR3 is made up of 15 amino acids. Unmatched junction bases numbered 5, after V lost 3 bases and J lost 3 bases. The CDR3 nucleotides read TGTGCCAGCAGCTTGGTAAAGCGGGGGGGCTACGAGCAGTACTTC. Amino acid sequence: CASSLVKRGGYEQYF.

This chain joins TRBV19 and TRBJ1-2, with 12 bases matching TRBD1. V lost 7 bases to trimming and J lost 2 bases; unmatched junction nucleotides: 5. The CDR3 has 15 residues. Per the germline V gene, CDR1 is LNHDA and CDR2 is SQIVND (reference sequence). CDR3: CASTLGTGGNYGYTF. CDR3 in DNA: TGTGCCAGTACCCTTGGGACAGGGGGCAACTATGGCTACACCTTC.

The genes are TRBV6-5 and TRBJ1-1; the D gene is possibly TRBD1 (6 bases). Trimming took 6 bases from V and 1 from J, leaving 9 bases between them. The CDR3 length is 13 residues. Germline loops: CDR1 MNHEY, CDR2 SVGAGI. In nucleotides, the CDR3 is TGTGCCAGCAGGGGACAAAAGAACACTGAAGCTTTCTTT. It encodes CASRGQKNTEAFF.

The rearrangement links TRBV5-1 to TRBJ1-1; D perhaps matches TRBD1 (5 bases). CDR1 is SGHRS and CDR2 is YFSETQ in the germline V gene. The germline V and J ends were trimmed by 0 bases and 6 bases, with 12 bases remaining between them. This CDR3 spans 14 amino acids. The CDR3 DNA follows: TGCGCCAGCAGCTTGGAGGGGAGGGACGCTGAAGCTTTCTTT. It is translated as CASSLEGRDAEAFF.

The V call is TRBV7-2, the J call TRBJ2-1; 8 nucleotides line up with TRBD2. V lost 3 bases to trimming and J lost 9 bases; unmatched junction nucleotides: 1. Germline V lookup: CDR1 SGHTA, CDR2 FQGNSA. The length of the CDR3 is 12 residues. CDR3 sequence reads: CASSLGLGEQFF. As DNA, the CDR3 is TGTGCCAGCAGCTTGGGACTAGGTGAGCAGTTCTTC.

The chain links TRBV5-1 to TRBJ2-1; D uncertain. V was cut by 0 bases and J by 5 bases, with 12 bases left in between. Germline CDR1 and CDR2: SGHRS and YFSETQ. The CDR3 extends over 15 amino acids. The CDR3 coding sequence is TGCGCCAGCAGCTTGGGAATTCCCCCTAACAATGAGCAGTTCTTC. Translation gives CASSLGIPPNNEQFF.

The chain is built from TRBV18 and TRBJ1-2; weak D call: TRBD1 (5 bases). Germline CDR1 KGHSH, CDR2 LQKENI. The germline V and J ends were trimmed by 4 bases and 6 bases, with 18 bases remaining between them. This CDR3 spans 15 amino acids. The CDR3 reads CASSQQSGPSDGYTF. The CDR3 DNA reads as TGTGCCAGCTCACAACAGTCAGGGCCTAGTGATGGCTACACCTTC.

The rearrangement joins TRBV6-5 to TRBJ2-1; 7 bases map to TRBD2. The CDR3 sequence is 14 residues long. With 5 bases clipped from V and 4 bases from J, the junction kept 5 bases outside the gene matches. Per the germline V gene, CDR1 is MNHEY and CDR2 is SVGAGI. In DNA, the CDR3 is TGTGCCAGCAGTGCCCCTAGCGGATACAATGAGCAGTTCTTC. Its translation is CASSAPSGYNEQFF.